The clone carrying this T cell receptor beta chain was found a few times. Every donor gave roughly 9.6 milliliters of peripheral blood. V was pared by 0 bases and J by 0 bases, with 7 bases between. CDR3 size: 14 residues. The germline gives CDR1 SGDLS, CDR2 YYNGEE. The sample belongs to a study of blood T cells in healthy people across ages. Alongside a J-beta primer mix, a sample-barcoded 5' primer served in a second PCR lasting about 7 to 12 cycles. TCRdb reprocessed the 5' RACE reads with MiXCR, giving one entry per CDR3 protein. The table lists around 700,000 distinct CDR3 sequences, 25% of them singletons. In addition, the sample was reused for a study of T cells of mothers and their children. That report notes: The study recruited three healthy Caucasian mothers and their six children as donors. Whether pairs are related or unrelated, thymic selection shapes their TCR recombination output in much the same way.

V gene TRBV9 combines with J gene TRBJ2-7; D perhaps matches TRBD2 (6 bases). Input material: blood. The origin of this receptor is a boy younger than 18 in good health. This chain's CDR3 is CASSVDGGSYEQYF. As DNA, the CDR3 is TGTGCCAGCAGCGTAGACGGGGGCTCCTACGAGCAGTACTTC.